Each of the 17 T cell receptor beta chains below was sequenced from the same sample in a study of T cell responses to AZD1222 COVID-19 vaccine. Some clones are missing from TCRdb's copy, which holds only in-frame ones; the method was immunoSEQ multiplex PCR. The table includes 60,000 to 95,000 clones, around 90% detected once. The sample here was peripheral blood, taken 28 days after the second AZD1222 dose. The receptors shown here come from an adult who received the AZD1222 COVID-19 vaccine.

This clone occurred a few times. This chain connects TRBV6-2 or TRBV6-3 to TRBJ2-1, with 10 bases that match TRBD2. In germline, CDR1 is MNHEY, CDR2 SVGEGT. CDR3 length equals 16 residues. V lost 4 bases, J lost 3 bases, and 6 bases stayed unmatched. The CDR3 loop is CASSSELAGVYNEQFF. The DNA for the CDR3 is TGTGCCAGCAGTTCCGAGCTAGCGGGGGTCTACAATGAGCAGTTCTTC.

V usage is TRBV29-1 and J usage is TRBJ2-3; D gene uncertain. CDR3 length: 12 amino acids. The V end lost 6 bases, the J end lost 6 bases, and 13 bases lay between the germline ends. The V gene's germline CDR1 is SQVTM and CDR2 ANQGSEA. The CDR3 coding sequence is TGCAGCGTCCTCAAAGCACGTGATACGCAGTATTTT. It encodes CSVLKARDTQYF.

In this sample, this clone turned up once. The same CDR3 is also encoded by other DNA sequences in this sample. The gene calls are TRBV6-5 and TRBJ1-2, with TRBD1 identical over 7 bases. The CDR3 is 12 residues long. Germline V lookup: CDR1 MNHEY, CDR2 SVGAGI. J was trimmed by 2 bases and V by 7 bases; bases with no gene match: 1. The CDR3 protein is CASKGQNYGYTF. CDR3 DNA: TGTGCCAGCAAGGGACAGAACTATGGCTACACCTTC.

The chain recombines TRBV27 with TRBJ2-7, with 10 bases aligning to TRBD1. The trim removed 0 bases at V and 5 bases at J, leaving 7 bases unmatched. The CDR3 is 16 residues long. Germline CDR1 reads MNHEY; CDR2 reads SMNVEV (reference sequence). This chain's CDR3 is CASSLSGQGPTDEQYF. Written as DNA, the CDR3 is TGTGCCAGCAGTTTATCGGGACAGGGGCCCACTGACGAGCAGTACTTC.

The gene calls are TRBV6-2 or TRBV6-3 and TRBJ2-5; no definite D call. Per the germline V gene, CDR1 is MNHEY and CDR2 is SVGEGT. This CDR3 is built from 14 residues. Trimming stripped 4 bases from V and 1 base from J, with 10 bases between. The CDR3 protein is CASSFQDIQETQYF. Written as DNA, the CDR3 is TGTGCCAGCAGTTTCCAAGACATCCAAGAGACCCAGTACTTC.

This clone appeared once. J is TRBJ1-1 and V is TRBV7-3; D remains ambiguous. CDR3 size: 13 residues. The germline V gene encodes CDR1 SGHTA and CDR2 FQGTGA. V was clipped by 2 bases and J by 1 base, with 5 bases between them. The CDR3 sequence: CASSLRGNTEAFF. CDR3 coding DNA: TGTGCCAGCAGCTTACGCGGGAACACTGAAGCTTTCTTT. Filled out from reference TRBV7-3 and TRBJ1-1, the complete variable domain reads GAGVSQTPSNKVTEKGKYVELRCDPISGHTALYWYRQSLGQGPEFLIYFQGTGAADDSGLPNDRFFAVRPEGSVSTLKIQRTERGDSAVYLCASSLRGNTEAFFGQGTRLTVV.

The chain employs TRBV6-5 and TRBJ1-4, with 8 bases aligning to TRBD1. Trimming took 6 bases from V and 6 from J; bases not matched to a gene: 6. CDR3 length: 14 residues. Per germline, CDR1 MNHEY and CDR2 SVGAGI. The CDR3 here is CASSSGTGDEKLFF. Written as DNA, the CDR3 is TGTGCCAGCAGCTCCGGGACAGGTGATGAAAAACTGTTTTTT.

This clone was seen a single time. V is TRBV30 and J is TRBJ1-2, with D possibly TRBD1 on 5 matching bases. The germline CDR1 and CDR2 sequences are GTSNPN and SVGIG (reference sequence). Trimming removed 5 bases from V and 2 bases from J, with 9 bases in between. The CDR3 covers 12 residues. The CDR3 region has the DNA TGTGCCTGGGGGAAGGGGAACTATGGCTACACCTTC. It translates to CAWGKGNYGYTF.

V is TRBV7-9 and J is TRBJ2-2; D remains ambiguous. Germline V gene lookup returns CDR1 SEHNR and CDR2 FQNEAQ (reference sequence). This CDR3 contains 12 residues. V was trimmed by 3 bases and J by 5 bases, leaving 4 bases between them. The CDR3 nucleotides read TGTGCCAGCAGCTTGTGGACCGGGGAGCTGTTTTTT. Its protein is CASSLWTGELFF. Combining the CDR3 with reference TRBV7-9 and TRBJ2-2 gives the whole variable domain DTGVSQNPRHKITKRGQNVTFRCDPISEHNRLYWYRQTLGQGPEFLTYFQNEAQLEKSRLLSDRFSAERPKGSFSTLEIQRTEQGDSAMYLCASSLWTGELFFGEGSRLTVL.

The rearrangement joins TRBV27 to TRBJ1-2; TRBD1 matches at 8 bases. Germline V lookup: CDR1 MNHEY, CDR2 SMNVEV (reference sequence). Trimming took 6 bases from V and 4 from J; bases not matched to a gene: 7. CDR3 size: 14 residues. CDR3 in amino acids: CASRLAGTGYGYTF. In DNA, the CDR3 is TGTGCCAGCAGATTGGCCGGGACAGGCTATGGCTACACCTTC.

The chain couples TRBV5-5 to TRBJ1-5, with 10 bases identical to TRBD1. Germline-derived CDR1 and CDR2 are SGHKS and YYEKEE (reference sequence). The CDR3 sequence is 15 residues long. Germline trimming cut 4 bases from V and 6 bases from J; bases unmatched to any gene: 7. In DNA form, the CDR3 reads TGTGCCAGCAGCGGGACAGGGGCGAGTCGTCAGCCCCAGCATTTT. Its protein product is CASSGTGASRQPQHF.

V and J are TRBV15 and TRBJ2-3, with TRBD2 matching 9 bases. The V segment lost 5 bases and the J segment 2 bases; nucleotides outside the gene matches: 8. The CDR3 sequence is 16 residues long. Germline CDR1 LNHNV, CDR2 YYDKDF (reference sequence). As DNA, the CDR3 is TGTGCCACCAGCGGGGAGCGGGGGGAGGTCACAGATACGCAGTATTTT. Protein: CATSGERGEVTDTQYF.

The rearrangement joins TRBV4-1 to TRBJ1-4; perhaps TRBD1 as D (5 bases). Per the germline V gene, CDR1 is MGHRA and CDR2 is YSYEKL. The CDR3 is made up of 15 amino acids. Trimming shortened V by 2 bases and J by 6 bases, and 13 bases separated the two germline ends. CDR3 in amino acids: CASSQQGWVDEKLFF. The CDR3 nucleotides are TGCGCCAGCAGCCAACAGGGCTGGGTAGATGAAAAACTGTTTTTT.

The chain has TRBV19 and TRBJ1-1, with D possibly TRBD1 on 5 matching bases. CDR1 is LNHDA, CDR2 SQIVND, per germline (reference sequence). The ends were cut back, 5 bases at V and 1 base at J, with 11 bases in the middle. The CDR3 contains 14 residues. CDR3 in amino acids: CASSLQVGNTEAFF. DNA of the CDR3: TGTGCCAGTAGTCTACAGGTGGGGAACACTGAAGCTTTCTTT. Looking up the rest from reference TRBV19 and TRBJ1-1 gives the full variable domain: DGGITQSPKYLFRKEGQNVTLSCEQNLNHDAMYWYRQDPGQGLRLIYYSQIVNDFQKGDIAEGYSVSREKKESFPLTVTSAQKNPTAFYLCASSLQVGNTEAFFGQGTRLTVV.

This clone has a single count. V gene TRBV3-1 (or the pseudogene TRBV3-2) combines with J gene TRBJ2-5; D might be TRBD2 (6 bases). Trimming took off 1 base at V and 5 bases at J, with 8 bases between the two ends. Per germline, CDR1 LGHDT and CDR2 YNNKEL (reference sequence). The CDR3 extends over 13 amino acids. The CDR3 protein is CASSQGGRETQYF. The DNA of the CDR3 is TGTGCCAGCAGCCAAGGGGGGAGGGAGACCCAGTACTTC.

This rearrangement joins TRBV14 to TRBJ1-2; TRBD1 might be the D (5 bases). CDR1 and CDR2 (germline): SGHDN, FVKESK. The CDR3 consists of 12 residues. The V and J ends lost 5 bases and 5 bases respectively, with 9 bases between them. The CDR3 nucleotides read TGTGCCAGCAGCGCGGGACGTTATGGCTACACCTTC. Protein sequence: CASSAGRYGYTF.

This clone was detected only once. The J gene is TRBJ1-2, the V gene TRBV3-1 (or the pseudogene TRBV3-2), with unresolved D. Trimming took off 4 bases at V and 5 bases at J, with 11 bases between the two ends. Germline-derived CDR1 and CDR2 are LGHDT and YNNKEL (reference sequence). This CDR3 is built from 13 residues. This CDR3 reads CASSREGGYGYTF. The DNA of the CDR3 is TGTGCCAGCAGCCGGGAGGGAGGGTATGGCTACACCTTC.